This T cell receptor (beta chain) was recorded in a study of human T cells and chemical hapten exposure. Study overall: Upper-back patches of 0.01% DPC were read at 6 days. The study's findings and limits: DPC sensitization left the count of TCRs above 1 in 1000 unchanged.

At least ten counts were recorded for this clonotype. Its antigen is as yet unknown. Deletions cut 1 base from V and 1 base from J, with 9 bases between. The CDR3 spans 15 residues. Germline V CDR1 and CDR2: SGHVS, FQNEAQ. Time point meaning: patch test 2, 6 weeks after DPC sensitization. Treatment described: therapeutic diphenylcyclopropenone sensitization with weekly scalp DPC. Total RNA was extracted from unfractionated whole blood. Individual cDNA molecules in this library carried unique molecular identifiers. One entry per CDR3 protein, called by TCRdb with MiXCR from the RACE reads. The sample comprises about 69,000 distinct CDR3 sequences, 10% of which are singletons, and around 6.8% rests with the top ten.

The chain is built from TRBV7-8 and TRBJ2-3, with TRBD2 as a possible D gene (6 bases). The clonotype was recovered from a woman aged 45 to 65 with alopecia areata. Some clones in this sample may be carry-over from other donors' samples. Sequences were derived from whole blood, sampled in connection with sensitization to the hapten diphenylcyclopropenone (DPC). DNA of the CDR3: TGTGCCAGCAGCTTAGGAGGCGGGGGCACAGATACGCAGTATTTT. It encodes CASSLGGGGTDTQYF.